Listed below are T cell receptor beta chains from one sample, sequenced in a study of blood T cell repertoires in COVID-19. Clones were read by immunoSEQ multiplex PCR, and TCRdb kept only the in-frame ones, dropping some. This sample has some 220,000 clones; about 85% occur once, and the top ten carry 2.9%. The sequencing sample was made of peripheral blood. The receptors originated from a man aged 50 or older who had recovered from COVID-19. CDR3s include the opening cysteine and the closing phenylalanine or tryptophan. D genes are given only for firm matches. The listing skips clone size in some rows; elsewhere it reads once, few, many or a size class.

few,-,TRBJ2-2,TRBV28,TGTGCCAGCAGTTTTCGGTACACCGGGGAGCTGTTTTTT,CASSFRYTGELFF
once,-,TRBJ1-4,TRBV11-2,TGTGCCAGCAGCTCCCGGGAGCTGGTAACTAATGAAAAACTGTTTTTT,CASSSRELVTNEKLFF
-,TRBD2,TRBJ2-3,TRBV5-6,TGTGCCAGCAGCTTGCGGGCTAGCGGCATCCGAGATACGCAGTATTTT,CASSLRASGIRDTQYF
-,TRBD1,TRBJ1-1,TRBV27,TGTGCCAGCCGGGACAGGGGAGGGGGAGCTTTCTTT,CASRDRGGGAFF
-,-,TRBJ2-3,TRBV7-2,TGTGCCAGCAGCTGGACTGTGACAGATACGCAGTATTTT,CASSWTVTDTQYF
-,TRBD2,TRBJ2-2,TRBV18,TGTGCCAGCTCACCAACTAGCGGGTGGAACACCGGGGAGCTGTTTTTT,CASSPTSGWNTGELFF
-,-,TRBJ1-4,TRBV27,TGTGCCAGCAGTCTGCGAGGAGGTTCCTCAACTAATGAAAAACTGTTTTTT,CASSLRGGSSTNEKLFF
-,TRBD1,TRBJ1-2,TRBV27,TGTGCCAGTAGACAGGGGGCAGGCTATGGCTACACCTTC,CASRQGAGYGYTF
-,TRBD2,TRBJ2-1,TRBV19,TGTGCCAGTAAGAGGACTAGCGGGGGCTCCTACAATGAGCAGTTCTTC,CASKRTSGGSYNEQFF
-,TRBD2,TRBJ2-3,TRBV3-1/TRBV3-2,TGTGCCAGCAGCCCATGGACTAGAAGCACAGATACGCAGTATTTT,CASSPWTRSTDTQYF
once,-,TRBJ1-1,TRBV7-8,TGTGCCAGCAGCTTAGCAGGGGTATCTGTTGAAGCTTTCTTT,CASSLAGVSVEAFF
-,TRBD2,TRBJ2-2,TRBV3-1/TRBV3-2,TGTGCCAGCAGCACCCCCGGGACTAGCGGGACTGACGGGGAGCTGTTTTTT,CASSTPGTSGTDGELFF
once,TRBD2,TRBJ2-7,TRBV28,TGTGCCAGCACAGTAGCGGGAGCGTACGAGCAGTACTTC,CASTVAGAYEQYF
-,TRBD2,TRBJ2-7,TRBV5-1,TGCGCCAGCAGTTCGTTAGCGGGCACCTACGAGCAGTACTTC,CASSSLAGTYEQYF
-,TRBD1,TRBJ2-7,TRBV10-3,TGTGCCATCAGTGAGTCAACGGGACAGGGGACATACGAGCAGTACTTC,CAISESTGQGTYEQYF
-,-,TRBJ1-5,TRBV9,TGTGCCAGCAGCGTACATTGGGGGGATCAGCCCCAGCATTTT,CASSVHWGDQPQHF
-,-,TRBJ2-1,TRBV9,TGTGCCAGCAGCGTAGTTAGCTCCTACAATGAGCAGTTCTTC,CASSVVSSYNEQFF
-,-,TRBJ1-2,TRBV5-1,TGCGCCAGCAGCTTGGAACGGGCAGGCGGGGATGGCTACACCTTC,CASSLERAGGDGYTF
-,-,TRBJ1-2,TRBV2,TGTGCCAGCAGTGTTGCTAGGACAGATCAGGTTGGCTACACCTTC,CASSVARTDQVGYTF
-,TRBD1,TRBJ1-5,TRBV28,TGTGCCAGCAGTTTCAACAGGGGGGACGATCAGCCCCAGCATTTT,CASSFNRGDDQPQHF
-,TRBD2,TRBJ2-1,TRBV20-1,TGCAGTGCTAGTAGCGGGAGGGCCCGCAATGAGCAGTTCTTC,CSASSGRARNEQFF
once,-,TRBJ2-5,TRBV12-5,TGTGCTAGTGGTTTGGGACAGGCCCTAGGAGAGACCCAGTACTTC,CASGLGQALGETQYF
-,TRBD2,TRBJ2-7,TRBV27,TGTGCCAGCAGTTCCTTTAGCGGGCAGCCGTCCTACGAGCAGTACTTC,CASSSFSGQPSYEQYF
-,-,TRBJ2-3,TRBV21-1,TGTGCCAGCAGCAAAGCGGGCATTACAGGAGGCACAGATACGCAGTATTTT,CASSKAGITGGTDTQYF